Shown below are 11 T cell receptor beta chains from a single sample sequenced in a study of blood T cell repertoires in COVID-19. Using immunoSEQ multiplex PCR, the repertoire was profiled, and TCRdb retains in-frame clones only, with some absent. This sample carries under 250,000 clones, 83% of them seen once, and the ten largest clones take around 5.5%. The sample was peripheral blood. These receptors all stem from a human donor in a cohort sampled during active COVID-19.

The chain carries TRBV19 and TRBJ2-1, with D possibly matching TRBD2 (5 bases). Trimming cost V 5 bases and J 0 bases, with 8 bases left between them. Germline V gene lookup returns CDR1 LNHDA and CDR2 SQIVND (reference sequence). CDR3 length: 14 residues. CDR3: CASSGGLSYNEQFF. As DNA, the CDR3 is TGTGCCAGTAGTGGTGGACTCTCCTACAATGAGCAGTTCTTC.

This clone occurred a few times. V is TRBV24-1 and J is TRBJ2-5; 7 nucleotides line up with TRBD1. Trimming took 1 base from V and 2 from J; bases not matched to a gene: 9. CDR3 length equals 17 residues. In germline, CDR1 is KGHDR, CDR2 SFDVKD. This CDR3 is CATSDLVRGQNQETQYF. The CDR3 DNA is TGTGCCACCAGTGATTTAGTCCGGGGACAGAATCAAGAGACCCAGTACTTC.

The chain couples TRBV2 to TRBJ2-1; D is unresolved. CDR1 is SNHLY and CDR2 is FYNNEI in the germline V gene. The CDR3 extends over 13 amino acids. The V end lost 11 bases, the J end lost 4 bases, and 15 bases lay between the germline ends. The CDR3 region has the DNA TGTGCCGGTGTTGAGGAGCCGTACAATGAGCAGTTCTTC. Its protein product is CAGVEEPYNEQFF.

V usage is TRBV9 and J usage is TRBJ1-4; perhaps TRBD1 as D (5 bases). The germline CDR1 and CDR2 sequences are SGDLS and YYNGEE. The CDR3 covers 14 residues. V was pared by 4 bases and J by 7 bases, with 14 bases between. The CDR3 loop reads CASSTNQGGEKLFF. CDR3 in DNA: TGTGCCAGCAGCACGAATCAGGGAGGTGAAAAACTGTTTTTT.

The chain is built from TRBV21-1 and TRBJ2-1; the table's D call of TRBD2 was not tested on the DNA. TRBV21-1 is given as a pseudogene. The CDR3 runs to 18 residues. This CDR3 is CATYRSGSGRGSYNEQFF. The CDR3 region has the DNA TGTGCCACCTATCGGAGTGGTAGCGGGAGAGGGTCCTACAATGAGCAGTTCTTC.

The V and J genes are TRBV5-8 and TRBJ2-1, with TRBD2 as a possible D gene (5 bases). Germline V lookup: CDR1 SGHTS, CDR2 YDEGEE. CDR3 length: 15 residues. V was trimmed by 0 bases and J by 7 bases, leaving 14 bases between them. In nucleotides, the CDR3 is TGTGCCAGCAGCTTGGAGCGACTCGGGAAAAATGAGCAGTTCTTC. This codes for CASSLERLGKNEQFF. The whole variable domain, filled in from reference TRBV5-8 and TRBJ2-1, reads EAGVTQSPTHLIKTRGQQATLRCSPISGHTSVYWYQQALGLGLQFLLWYDEGEERNRGNFPPRFSGRQFPNYSSELNVNALELEDSALYLCASSLERLGKNEQFFGPGTRLTVL.

The V call is TRBV19, the J call TRBJ2-3; D ambiguous. V was cut by 9 bases and J by 2 bases, with 6 bases left in between. There are 11 residues in the CDR3. The germline V gene encodes CDR1 LNHDA and CDR2 SQIVND (reference sequence). The CDR3 sequence: CASSYTDTQYF. The DNA for the CDR3 is TGTGCCAGCTCCTACACAGATACGCAGTATTTT.

In this sample, this clone turned up once. The rearrangement joins TRBV7-2 to TRBJ1-5; 9 bases are shared with TRBD1. Per the germline V gene, CDR1 is SGHTA and CDR2 is FQGNSA. CDR3 length equals 16 residues. After removal of 6 bases from V and 3 bases from J, the junction contained 9 bases not matched to a gene. This chain's CDR3 is CASSRDGTGPNQPQHF. DNA of the CDR3: TGTGCCAGCAGTCGGGACGGGACAGGGCCCAATCAGCCCCAGCATTTT.

The chain couples TRBV5-8 to TRBJ2-3; 14 nucleotides line up with TRBD2. The J segment lost 2 bases and the V segment lost 3 bases, leaving 5 bases of the junction unmatched. From germline, CDR1 is SGHTS and CDR2 YDEGEE. The CDR3 is 17 residues long. The DNA of the CDR3 is TGTGCCAGCAGCTCCGGACTAGCGGGGGGACTCACAGATACGCAGTATTTT. Translation: CASSSGLAGGLTDTQYF.

The V and J genes are TRBV6-5 and TRBJ2-1, with 8 positions matching TRBD1. Germline values: CDR1 MNHEY, CDR2 SVGAGI. The length of the CDR3 is 14 residues. V lost 7 bases and J lost 8; bases outside the gene matches: 10. CDR3 region: CASTTGQGRHEQFF. The DNA of the CDR3 is TGTGCCAGCACCACCGGACAGGGAAGACATGAGCAGTTCTTC.

This clone was detected only a few times. The chain employs TRBV20-1 and TRBJ1-1; a weak D match, TRBD1 (6 bases). CDR1 and CDR2 (germline): DFQATT, SNEGSKA (reference sequence). Trimming shortened V by 6 bases and J by 8 bases, and 10 bases separated the two germline ends. The CDR3 runs to 10 residues. The CDR3 DNA reads as TGCAGTGCGGGGGGGCTCGAAGCTTTCTTT. This codes for CSAGGLEAFF.